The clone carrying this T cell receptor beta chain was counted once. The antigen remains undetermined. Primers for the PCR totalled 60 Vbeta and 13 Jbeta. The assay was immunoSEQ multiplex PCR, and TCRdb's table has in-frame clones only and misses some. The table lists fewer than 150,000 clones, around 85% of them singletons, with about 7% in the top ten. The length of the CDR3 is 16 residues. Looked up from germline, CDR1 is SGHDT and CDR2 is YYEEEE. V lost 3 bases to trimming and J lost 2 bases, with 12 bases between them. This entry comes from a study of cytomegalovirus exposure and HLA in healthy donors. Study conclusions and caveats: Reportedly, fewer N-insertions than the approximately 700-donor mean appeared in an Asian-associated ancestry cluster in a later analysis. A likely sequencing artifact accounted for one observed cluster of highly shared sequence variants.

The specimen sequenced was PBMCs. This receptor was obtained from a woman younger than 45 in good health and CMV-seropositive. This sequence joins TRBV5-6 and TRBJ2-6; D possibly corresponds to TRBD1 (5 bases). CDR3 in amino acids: CASSYDVGAGANVLTF. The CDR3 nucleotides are TGTGCCAGCAGCTATGATGTAGGGGCTGGGGCCAACGTCCTGACTTTC.